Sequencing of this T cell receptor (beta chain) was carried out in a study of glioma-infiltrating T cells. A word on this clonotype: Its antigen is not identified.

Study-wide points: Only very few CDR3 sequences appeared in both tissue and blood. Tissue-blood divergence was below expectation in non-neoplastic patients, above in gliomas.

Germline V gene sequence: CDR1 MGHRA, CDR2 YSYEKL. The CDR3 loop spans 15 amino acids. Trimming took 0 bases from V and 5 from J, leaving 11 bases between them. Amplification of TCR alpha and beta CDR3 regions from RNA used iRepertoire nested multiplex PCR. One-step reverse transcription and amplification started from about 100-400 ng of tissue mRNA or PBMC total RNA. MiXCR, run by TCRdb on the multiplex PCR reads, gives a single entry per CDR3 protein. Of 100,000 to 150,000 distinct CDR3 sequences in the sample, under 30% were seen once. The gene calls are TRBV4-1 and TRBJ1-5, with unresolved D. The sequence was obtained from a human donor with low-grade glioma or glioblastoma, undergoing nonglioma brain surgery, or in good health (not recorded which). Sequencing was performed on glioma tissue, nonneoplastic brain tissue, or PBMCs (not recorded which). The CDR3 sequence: CASSQDQRTDQPQHF. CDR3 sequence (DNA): TGCGCCAGCAGCCAAGATCAGCGGACCGATCAGCCCCAGCATTTT.